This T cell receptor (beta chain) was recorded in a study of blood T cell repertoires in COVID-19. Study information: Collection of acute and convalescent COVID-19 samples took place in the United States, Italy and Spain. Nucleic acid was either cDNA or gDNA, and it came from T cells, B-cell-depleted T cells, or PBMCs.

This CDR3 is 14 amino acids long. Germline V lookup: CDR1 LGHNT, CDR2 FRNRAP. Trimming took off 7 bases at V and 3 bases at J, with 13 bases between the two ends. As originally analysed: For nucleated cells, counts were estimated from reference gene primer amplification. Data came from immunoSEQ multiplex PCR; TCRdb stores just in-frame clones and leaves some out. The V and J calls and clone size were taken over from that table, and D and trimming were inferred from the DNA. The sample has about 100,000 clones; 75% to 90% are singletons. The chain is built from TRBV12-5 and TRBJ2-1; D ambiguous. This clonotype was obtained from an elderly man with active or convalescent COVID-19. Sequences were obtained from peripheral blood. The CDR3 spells CASASRGNYNEQFF. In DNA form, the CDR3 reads TGTGCTAGTGCCTCGAGAGGTAACTACAATGAGCAGTTCTTC.